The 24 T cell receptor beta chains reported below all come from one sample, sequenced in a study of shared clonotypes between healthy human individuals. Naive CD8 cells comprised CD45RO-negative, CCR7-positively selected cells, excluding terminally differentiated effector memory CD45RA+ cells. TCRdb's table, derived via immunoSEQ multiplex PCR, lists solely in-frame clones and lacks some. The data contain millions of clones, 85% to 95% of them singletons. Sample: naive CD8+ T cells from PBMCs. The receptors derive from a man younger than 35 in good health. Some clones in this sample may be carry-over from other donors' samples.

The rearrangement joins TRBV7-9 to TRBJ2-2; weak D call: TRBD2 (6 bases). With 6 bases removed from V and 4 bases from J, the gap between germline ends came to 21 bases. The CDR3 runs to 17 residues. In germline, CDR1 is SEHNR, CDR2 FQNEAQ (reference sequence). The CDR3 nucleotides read TGTGCCAGCAGTACCCGGGACTCCGGGCGGCCCACCGGGGAGCTGTTTTTT. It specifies CASSTRDSGRPTGELFF.

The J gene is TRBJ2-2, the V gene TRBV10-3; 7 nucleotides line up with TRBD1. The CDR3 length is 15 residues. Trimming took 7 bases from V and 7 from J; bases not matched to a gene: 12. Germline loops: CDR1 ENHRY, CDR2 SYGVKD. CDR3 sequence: CAITGDSISNGELFF. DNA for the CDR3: TGTGCCATCACTGGGGACAGTATATCCAACGGGGAGCTGTTTTTT.

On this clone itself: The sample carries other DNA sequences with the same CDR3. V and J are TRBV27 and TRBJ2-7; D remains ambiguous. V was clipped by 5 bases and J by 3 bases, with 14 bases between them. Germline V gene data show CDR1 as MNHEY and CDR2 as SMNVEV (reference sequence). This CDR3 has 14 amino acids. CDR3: CASSLRGFSYEQYF. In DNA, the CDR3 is TGTGCCAGCAGTCTCCGCGGATTCAGCTACGAGCAGTACTTC.

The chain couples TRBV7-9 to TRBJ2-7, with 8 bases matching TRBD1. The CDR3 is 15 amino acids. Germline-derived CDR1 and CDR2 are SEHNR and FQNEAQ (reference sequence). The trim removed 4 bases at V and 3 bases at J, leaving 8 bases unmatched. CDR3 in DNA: TGTGCCAGCAGCTCCCCGGGACAGGTGAGCTACGAGCAGTACTTC. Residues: CASSSPGQVSYEQYF.

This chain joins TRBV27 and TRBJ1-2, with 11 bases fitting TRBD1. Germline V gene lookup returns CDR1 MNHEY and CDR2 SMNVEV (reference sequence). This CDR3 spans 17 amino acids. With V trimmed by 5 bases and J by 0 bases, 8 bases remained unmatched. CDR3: CASSLRTGGLANYGYTF. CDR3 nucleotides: TGTGCCAGCAGTCTCCGGACAGGGGGCTTAGCTAACTATGGCTACACCTTC.

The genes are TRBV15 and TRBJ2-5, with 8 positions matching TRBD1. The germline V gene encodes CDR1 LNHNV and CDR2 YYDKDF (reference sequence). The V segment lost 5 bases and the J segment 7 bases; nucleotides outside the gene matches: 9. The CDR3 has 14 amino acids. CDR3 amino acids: CATSGTGGPPTQYF. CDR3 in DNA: TGTGCCACCAGCGGTACAGGGGGTCCCCCGACCCAGTACTTC.

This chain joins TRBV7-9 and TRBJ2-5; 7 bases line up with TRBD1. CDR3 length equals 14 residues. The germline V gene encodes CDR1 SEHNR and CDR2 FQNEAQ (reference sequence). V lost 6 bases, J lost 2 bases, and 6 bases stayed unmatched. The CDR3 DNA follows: TGTGCCAGCAGAAGGGCAGGGGGACAAGAGACCCAGTACTTC. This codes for CASRRAGGQETQYF.

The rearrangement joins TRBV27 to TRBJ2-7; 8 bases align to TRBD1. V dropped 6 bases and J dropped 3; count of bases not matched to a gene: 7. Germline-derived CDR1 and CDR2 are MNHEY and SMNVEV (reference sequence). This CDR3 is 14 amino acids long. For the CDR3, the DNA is TGTGCCAGCAGCGCCGGGACAGGCGACTACGAGCAGTACTTC. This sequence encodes CASSAGTGDYEQYF.

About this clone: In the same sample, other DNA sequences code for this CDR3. The CDR3 sequence is CASSPGGDEQYF. DNA of the CDR3: TGCGCCAGCAGCCCAGGGGGGGACGAGCAGTACTTC. V and J are TRBV4-1 and TRBJ2-7; D is possibly TRBD1 or TRBD2 (7 bases each). V was clipped by 4 bases and J by 5 bases, with 9 bases between them. Germline V gene sequence: CDR1 MGHRA, CDR2 YSYEKL. The CDR3 is 12 residues long.

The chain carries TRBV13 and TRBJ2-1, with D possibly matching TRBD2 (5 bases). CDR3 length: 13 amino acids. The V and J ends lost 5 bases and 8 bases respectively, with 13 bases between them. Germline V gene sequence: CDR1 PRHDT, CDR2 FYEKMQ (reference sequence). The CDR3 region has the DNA TGTGCCAGCAGCCCGCGGTTCGGGGATGAGCAGTTCTTC. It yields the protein CASSPRFGDEQFF. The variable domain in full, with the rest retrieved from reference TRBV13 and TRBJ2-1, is AAGVIQSPRHLIKEKRETATLKCYPIPRHDTVYWYQQGPGQDPQFLISFYEKMQSDKGSIPDRFSAQQFSDYHSELNMSSLELGDSALYFCASSPRFGDEQFFGPGTRLTVL.

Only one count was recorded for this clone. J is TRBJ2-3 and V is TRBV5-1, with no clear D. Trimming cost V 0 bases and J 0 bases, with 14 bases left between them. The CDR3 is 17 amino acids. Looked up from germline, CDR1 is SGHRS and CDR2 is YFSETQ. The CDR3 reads CASSLEATASSTDTQYF. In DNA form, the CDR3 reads TGCGCCAGCAGCTTGGAGGCTACAGCCTCTAGCACAGATACGCAGTATTTT.

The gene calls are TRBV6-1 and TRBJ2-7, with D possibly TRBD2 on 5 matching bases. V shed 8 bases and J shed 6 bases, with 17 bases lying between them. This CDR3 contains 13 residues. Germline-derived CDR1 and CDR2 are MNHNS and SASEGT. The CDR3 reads CASFGGSRLEQYF. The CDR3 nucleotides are TGTGCCAGCTTTGGCGGGTCGAGACTCGAGCAGTACTTC.

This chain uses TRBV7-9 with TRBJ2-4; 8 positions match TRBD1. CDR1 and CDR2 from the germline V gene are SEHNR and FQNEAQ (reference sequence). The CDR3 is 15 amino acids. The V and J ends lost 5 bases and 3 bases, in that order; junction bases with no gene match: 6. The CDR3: CASSPDRASKNIQYF. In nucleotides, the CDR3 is TGTGCCAGCAGCCCGGACAGGGCGAGCAAAAACATTCAGTACTTC.

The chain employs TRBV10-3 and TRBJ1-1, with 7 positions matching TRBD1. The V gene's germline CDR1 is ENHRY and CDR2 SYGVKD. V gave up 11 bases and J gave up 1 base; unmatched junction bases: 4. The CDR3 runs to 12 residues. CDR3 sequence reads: CAGAGGNTEAFF. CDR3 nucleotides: TGTGCCGGAGCAGGGGGGAACACTGAAGCTTTCTTT.

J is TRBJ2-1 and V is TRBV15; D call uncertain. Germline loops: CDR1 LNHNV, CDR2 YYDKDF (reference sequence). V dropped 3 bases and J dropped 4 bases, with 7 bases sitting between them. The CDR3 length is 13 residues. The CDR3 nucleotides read TGTGCCACCAGCAGTAGACCGTACAATGAGCAGTTCTTC. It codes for CATSSRPYNEQFF.

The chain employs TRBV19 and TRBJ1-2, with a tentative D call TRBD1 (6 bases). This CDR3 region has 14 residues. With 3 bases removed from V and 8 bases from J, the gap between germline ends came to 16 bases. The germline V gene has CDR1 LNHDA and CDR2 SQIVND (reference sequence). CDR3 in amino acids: CASSIGTPPGGYTF. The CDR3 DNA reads TGTGCCAGTAGTATTGGGACACCGCCTGGAGGCTACACCTTC.

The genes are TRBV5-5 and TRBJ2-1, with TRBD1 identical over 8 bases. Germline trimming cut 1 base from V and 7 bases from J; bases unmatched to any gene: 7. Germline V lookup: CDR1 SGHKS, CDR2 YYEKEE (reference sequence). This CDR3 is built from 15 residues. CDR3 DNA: TGTGCCAGCAGCTTGTGGCAGGGGGCGTGGAATGAGCAGTTCTTC. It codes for CASSLWQGAWNEQFF.

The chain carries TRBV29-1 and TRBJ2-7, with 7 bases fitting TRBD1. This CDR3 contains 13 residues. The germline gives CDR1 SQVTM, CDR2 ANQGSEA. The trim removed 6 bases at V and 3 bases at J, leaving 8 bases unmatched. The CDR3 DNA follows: TGCAGCGTCATTCCGGGACAGAACTACGAGCAGTACTTC. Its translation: CSVIPGQNYEQYF.

CDR3 bases: TGCGCCAGCAGCTTGCCTATGGGACAGCTGCGTGGGGCCAACGTCCTGACTTTC. This codes for CASSLPMGQLRGANVLTF. The V and J genes are TRBV5-1 and TRBJ2-6; 7 bases align to TRBD1. Trimming cost V 1 base and J 3 bases; bases outside gene matches: 10. The germline CDR1 and CDR2 sequences are SGHRS and YFSETQ. The CDR3 has 18 amino acids.

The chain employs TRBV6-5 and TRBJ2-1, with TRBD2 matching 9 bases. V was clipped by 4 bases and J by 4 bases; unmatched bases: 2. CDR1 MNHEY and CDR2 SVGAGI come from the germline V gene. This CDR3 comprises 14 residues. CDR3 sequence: CASSWTSDYNEQFF. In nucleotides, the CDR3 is TGTGCCAGCAGTTGGACTAGCGATTACAATGAGCAGTTCTTC.

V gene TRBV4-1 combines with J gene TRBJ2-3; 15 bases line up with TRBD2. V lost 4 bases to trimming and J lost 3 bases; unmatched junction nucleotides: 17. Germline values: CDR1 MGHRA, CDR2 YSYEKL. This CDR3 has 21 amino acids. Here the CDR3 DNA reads TGCGCCAGCAGCCCATATATCGGCCTCCCGGGACTAGCGGGAGGTACAGATACGCAGTATTTT. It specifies CASSPYIGLPGLAGGTDTQYF.

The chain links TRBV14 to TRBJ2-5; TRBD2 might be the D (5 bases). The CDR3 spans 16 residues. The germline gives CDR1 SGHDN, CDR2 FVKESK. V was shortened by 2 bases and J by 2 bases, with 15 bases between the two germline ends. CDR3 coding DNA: TGTGCCAGCAGCCAATCACCCCCGGGATTTCAAGAGACCCAGTACTTC. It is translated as CASSQSPPGFQETQYF.

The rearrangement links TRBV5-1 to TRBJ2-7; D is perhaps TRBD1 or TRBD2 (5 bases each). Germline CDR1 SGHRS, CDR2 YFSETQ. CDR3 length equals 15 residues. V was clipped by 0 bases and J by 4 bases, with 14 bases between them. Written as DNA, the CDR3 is TGCGCCAGCAGCTTGGCCCCGGGACCGGCGTACGAGCAGTACTTC. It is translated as CASSLAPGPAYEQYF.

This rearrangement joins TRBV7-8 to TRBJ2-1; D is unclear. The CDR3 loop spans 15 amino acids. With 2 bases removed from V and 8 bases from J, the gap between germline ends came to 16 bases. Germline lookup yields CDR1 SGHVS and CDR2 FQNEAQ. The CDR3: CASSLMLSGVDEQFF. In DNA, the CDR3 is TGTGCCAGCAGCTTAATGTTATCGGGTGTCGATGAGCAGTTCTTC.